These 12 T cell receptor beta chains came from one sample sequenced in a study of shared clonotypes between healthy human individuals. The assay was immunoSEQ multiplex PCR, and TCRdb's table has in-frame clones only and misses some. The table includes about 2.3 million clones, 80% to 95% detected once. The sample consisted of naive CD4+ T cells from PBMCs. The sample's subset: CD45RA+ positively selected. Receptors originate from a man between 18 and 29 years old in good health. Some clones in this sample may be carry-over from other donors' samples.

J is TRBJ2-1 and V is TRBV30; 9 bases agree with TRBD2. Germline CDR1 GTSNPN, CDR2 SVGIG (reference sequence). CDR3 length equals 13 residues. V was pared by 3 bases and J by 6 bases, with 3 bases of the junction left unmatched. The CDR3 sequence is CAWRIAGVNEQFF. In DNA, the CDR3 is TGTGCCTGGAGGATAGCGGGAGTCAATGAGCAGTTCTTC.

The chain combines TRBV9 with TRBJ2-7; D may be TRBD2 (7 bases). V shed 3 bases and J shed 5 bases, with 12 bases lying between them. From germline, CDR1 is SGDLS and CDR2 YYNGEE. The CDR3 is 13 amino acids. Here the CDR3 DNA reads TGTGCCAGCAGCGAGCGGGACACCCACGAGCAGTACTTC. Amino acids: CASSERDTHEQYF.

This clone was found a few times. V usage is TRBV15 and J usage is TRBJ1-1, with D unresolved. V was trimmed by 3 bases and J by 5 bases, leaving 10 bases between them. Germline lookup yields CDR1 LNHNV and CDR2 YYDKDF (reference sequence). The CDR3 consists of 13 residues. Here the CDR3 reads CATSSRTRTEAFF. CDR3 coding DNA: TGTGCCACCAGCAGCAGGACGAGGACTGAAGCTTTCTTT.

This clone was seen once. The genes are TRBV7-9 and TRBJ1-4, with D possibly matching TRBD1 (5 bases). This CDR3 is 16 amino acids long. CDR1 SEHNR and CDR2 FQNEAQ come from the germline V gene (reference sequence). Trimming pared 2 bases from V and 8 bases from J, leaving 18 bases between. The CDR3 loop is CASSLNRHYGGEKLFF. CDR3 nucleotides: TGTGCCAGCAGCTTAAACAGGCACTACGGAGGAGAAAAACTGTTTTTT.

The V call is TRBV30, the J call TRBJ2-1; tentative D call: TRBD2 (6 bases). V was clipped by 0 bases and J by 3 bases, with 12 bases between them. Germline V CDR1 and CDR2: GTSNPN, SVGIG (reference sequence). The length of the CDR3 is 15 residues. CDR3 residues: CAWSVRGLVYNEQFF. In DNA, the CDR3 is TGTGCCTGGAGTGTAAGGGGACTGGTCTACAATGAGCAGTTCTTC.

The chain has TRBV5-1 and TRBJ1-1, with a tentative D call TRBD1 (5 bases). V was trimmed by 0 bases and J by 4 bases, leaving 13 bases between them. Germline V gene data show CDR1 as SGHRS and CDR2 as YFSETQ. The CDR3 contains 15 residues. As DNA, the CDR3 is TGCGCCAGCAGCTTGGTACCCTCCCAGGGCACTGAAGCTTTCTTT. Amino acid sequence: CASSLVPSQGTEAFF. The variable domain in full, completed from reference TRBV5-1 and TRBJ1-1, reads KAGVTQTPRYLIKTRGQQVTLSCSPISGHRSVSWYQQTPGQGLQFLFEYFSETQRNKGNFPGRFSGRQFSNSRSEMNVSTLELGDSALYLCASSLVPSQGTEAFFGQGTRLTVV.

The V and J genes are TRBV28 and TRBJ1-4, with 10 nucleotides matching TRBD1. Germline loops: CDR1 MDHEN, CDR2 SYDVKM. The ends lost 6 bases at V and 11 bases at J; junction bases unmatched: 9. The CDR3 extends over 14 amino acids. DNA of the CDR3: TGTGCCAGCAGACCCGGGACAGGGGTTTGGAAACTGTTTTTT. Translation: CASRPGTGVWKLFF.

This clone was detected once. The identical CDR3 is also encoded by other nucleotide sequences in the sample. V is TRBV7-6 and J is TRBJ2-5; D uncertain. The V gene lost 1 base and the J gene lost 2 bases, with 8 bases spanning the gap. CDR1 and CDR2 (germline): SGHVS, FNYEAQ. The CDR3 loop spans 14 amino acids. The CDR3 protein is CASSLGGRQETQYF. DNA for the CDR3: TGTGCCAGCAGCTTAGGAGGCAGACAAGAGACCCAGTACTTC.

This chain links TRBV7-2 with TRBJ2-6; 8 bases map to TRBD1. The CDR3 runs 16 residues. Per germline, CDR1 SGHTA and CDR2 FQGNSA. Trimming removed 2 bases from V and 2 bases from J; junction bases left unmatched: 2. The CDR3 sequence: CASSLQGATGANVLTF. As DNA, the CDR3 is TGTGCCAGCAGCTTACAGGGGGCTACTGGGGCCAACGTCCTGACTTTC. The full variable domain, rest sourced from reference TRBV7-2 and TRBJ2-6, is GAGVSQSPSNKVTEKGKDVELRCDPISGHTALYWYRQSLGQGLEFLIYFQGNSAPDKSGLPSDRFSAERTGGSVSTLTIQRTQQEDSAVYLCASSLQGATGANVLTFGAGSRLTVL.

The chain has TRBV9 and TRBJ2-1; D is possibly TRBD1 (8 bases). Trimming pared 4 bases from V and 5 bases from J, leaving 16 bases between. The CDR3 is 15 residues long. The germline V gene encodes CDR1 SGDLS and CDR2 YYNGEE. The CDR3 loop is CASSYRTGRDNEQFF. The CDR3 DNA reads as TGTGCCAGCAGCTATCGGACAGGGAGGGACAATGAGCAGTTCTTC.

The chain combines TRBV11-2 with TRBJ2-7; perhaps D is TRBD1 or TRBD2 (5 bases each). V lost 5 bases and J 2 bases, leaving 16 bases between the germline ends. The germline V gene encodes CDR1 SGHAT and CDR2 FQNNGV. This CDR3 is built from 15 residues. CDR3 bases: TGTGCCAGCAGCCAGATGGGGGTCCCCCCCTACGAGCAGTACTTC. Translating gives CASSQMGVPPYEQYF. The whole variable domain, remainder taken from reference TRBV11-2 and TRBJ2-7, is EAGVAQSPRYKIIEKRQSVAFWCNPISGHATLYWYQQILGQGPKLLIQFQNNGVVDDSQLPKDRFSAERLKGVDSTLKIQPAKLEDSAVYLCASSQMGVPPYEQYFGPGTRLTVT.

The chain couples TRBV6-1 to TRBJ2-2, with 8 bases fitting TRBD2. This CDR3 has 15 residues. Trimming removed 5 bases from V and 6 bases from J; junction bases left unmatched: 8. CDR1 and CDR2 from the germline V gene are MNHNS and SASEGT. This CDR3 is CASSPRGGGSGELFF. The CDR3 DNA follows: TGTGCCAGCAGTCCCCGGGGGGGCGGGTCCGGGGAGCTGTTTTTT.